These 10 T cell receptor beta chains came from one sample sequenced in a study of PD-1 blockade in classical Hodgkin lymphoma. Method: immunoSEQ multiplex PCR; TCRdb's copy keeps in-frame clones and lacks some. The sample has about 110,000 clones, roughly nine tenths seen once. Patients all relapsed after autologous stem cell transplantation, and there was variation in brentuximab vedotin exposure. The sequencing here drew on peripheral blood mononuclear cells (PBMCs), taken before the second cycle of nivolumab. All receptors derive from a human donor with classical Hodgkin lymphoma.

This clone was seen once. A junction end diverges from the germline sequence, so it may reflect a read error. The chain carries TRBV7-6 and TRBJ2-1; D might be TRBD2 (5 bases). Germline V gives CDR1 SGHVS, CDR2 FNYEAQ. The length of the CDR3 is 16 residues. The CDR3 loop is CASSSEATSSHNEQFF. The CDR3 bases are TGTGCCAGCAGCTCGGAGGCCACATCCTCCCACAATGAGCAGTTCTTC.

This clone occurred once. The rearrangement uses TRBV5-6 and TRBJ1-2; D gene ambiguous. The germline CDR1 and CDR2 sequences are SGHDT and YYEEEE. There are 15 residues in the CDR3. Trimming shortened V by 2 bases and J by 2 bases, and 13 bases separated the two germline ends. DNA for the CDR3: TGTGCCAGCAGCTTCAGGCGGACTCAAAACTATGGCTACACCTTC. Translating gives CASSFRRTQNYGYTF.

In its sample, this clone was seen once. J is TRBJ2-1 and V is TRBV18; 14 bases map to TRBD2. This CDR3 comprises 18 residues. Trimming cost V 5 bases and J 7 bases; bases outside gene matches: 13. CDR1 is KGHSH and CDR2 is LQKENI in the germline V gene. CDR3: CASSAGTSGSGAGNEQFF. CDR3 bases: TGTGCCAGCTCAGCCGGGACTAGCGGGAGTGGGGCAGGGAATGAGCAGTTCTTC.

DNA of the CDR3: TGTGCCAGTAGTATCAGGGGACAGGGTGGCAACGAGCAGTACTTC. Amino acid sequence: CASSIRGQGGNEQYF. The chain recombines TRBV19 with TRBJ2-7, with 9 bases aligning to TRBD1. V was pared by 3 bases and J by 5 bases, with 8 bases of the junction left unmatched. This CDR3 is built from 15 residues. Germline CDR1 is LNHDA and CDR2 is SQIVND (reference sequence).

The CDR3 nucleotides read TGCAGCGTTGGCGCAGACCGGAATGAGCAGTTCTTC. Its protein product is CSVGADRNEQFF. V gene TRBV29-1 combines with J gene TRBJ2-1; D gene unclear. Trimming cost V 4 bases and J 7 bases, with 11 bases left between them. The CDR3 spans 12 residues. Germline V gene sequence: CDR1 SQVTM, CDR2 ANQGSEA.

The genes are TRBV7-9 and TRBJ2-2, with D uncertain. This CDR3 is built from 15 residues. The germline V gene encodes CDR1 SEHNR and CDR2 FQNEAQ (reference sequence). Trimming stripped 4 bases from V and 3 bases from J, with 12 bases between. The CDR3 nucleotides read TGTGCCAGCAGCTCTACCCGGCGAGACACCGGGGAGCTGTTTTTT. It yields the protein CASSSTRRDTGELFF.

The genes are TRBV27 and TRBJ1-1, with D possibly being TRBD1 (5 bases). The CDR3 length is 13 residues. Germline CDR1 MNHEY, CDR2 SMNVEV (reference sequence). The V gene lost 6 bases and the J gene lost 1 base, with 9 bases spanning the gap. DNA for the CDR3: TGTGCCAGCAGCCCGGGACCGAACACTGAAGCTTTCTTT. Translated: CASSPGPNTEAFF.

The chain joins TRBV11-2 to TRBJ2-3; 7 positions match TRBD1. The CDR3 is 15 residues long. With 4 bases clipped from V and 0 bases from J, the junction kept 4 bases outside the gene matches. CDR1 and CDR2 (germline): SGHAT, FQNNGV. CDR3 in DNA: TGTGCCAGCAGCTACGGACAGGAAAGCACAGATACGCAGTATTTT. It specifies CASSYGQESTDTQYF.

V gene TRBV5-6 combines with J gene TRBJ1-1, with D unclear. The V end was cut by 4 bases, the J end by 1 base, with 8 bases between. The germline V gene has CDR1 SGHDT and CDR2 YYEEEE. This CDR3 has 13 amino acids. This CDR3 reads CASSPDGNTEAFF. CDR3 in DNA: TGTGCCAGCAGCCCGGACGGGAACACTGAAGCTTTCTTT.

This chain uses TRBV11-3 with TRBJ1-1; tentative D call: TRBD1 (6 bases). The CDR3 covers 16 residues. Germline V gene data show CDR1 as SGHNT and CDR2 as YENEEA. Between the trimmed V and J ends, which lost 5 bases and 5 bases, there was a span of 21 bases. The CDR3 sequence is CASSPETGRPLTEAFF. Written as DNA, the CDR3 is TGTGCCAGCAGCCCAGAGACAGGCAGACCTCTGACTGAAGCTTTCTTT.